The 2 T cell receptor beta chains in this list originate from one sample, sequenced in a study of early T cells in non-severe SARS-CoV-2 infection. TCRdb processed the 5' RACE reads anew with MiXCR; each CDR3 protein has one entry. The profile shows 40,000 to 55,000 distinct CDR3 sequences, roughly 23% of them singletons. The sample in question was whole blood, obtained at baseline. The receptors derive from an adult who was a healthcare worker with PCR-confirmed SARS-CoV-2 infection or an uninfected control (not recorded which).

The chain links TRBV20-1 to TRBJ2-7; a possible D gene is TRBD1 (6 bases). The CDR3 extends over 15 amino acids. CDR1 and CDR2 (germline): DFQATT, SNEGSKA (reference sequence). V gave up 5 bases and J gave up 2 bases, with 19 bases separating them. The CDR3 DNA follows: TGCAGTGCTCCGGTCCCCGACAGGCCCACCTACGAGCAGTACTTC. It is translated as CSAPVPDRPTYEQYF.

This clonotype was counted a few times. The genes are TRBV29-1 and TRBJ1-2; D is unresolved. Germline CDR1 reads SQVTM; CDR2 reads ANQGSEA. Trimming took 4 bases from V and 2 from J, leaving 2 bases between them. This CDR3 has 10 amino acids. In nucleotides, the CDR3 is TGCAGCGTTGCGAACTATGGCTACACCTTC. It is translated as CSVANYGYTF.